Described below is a single TCR beta chain sequence and its context. Antigen unknown. The sample originates from a study of T cell responses to AZD1222 COVID-19 vaccine. Overall study results and limits: Just 5 to 7 AZD1222 recipients were seropositive at baseline.

J lost 0 bases, V lost 1 base, and 10 bases had no gene match. Germline lookup yields CDR1 SGHAT and CDR2 FQNNGV. This CDR3 contains 18 residues. The assay was immunoSEQ multiplex PCR, and TCRdb's table has in-frame clones only and misses some. The table has roughly 250,000 clones, roughly 93% seen once. The sample was peripheral blood, taken on day 0 of AZD1222 vaccination. The origin of this receptor is an adult in good health. This chain links TRBV11-2 with TRBJ2-3; the match to TRBD2 covers 7 bases. This CDR3 is CASSLVASGILSTDTQYF. CDR3 DNA sequence: TGTGCCAGCAGCTTAGTGGCTAGCGGAATTTTGAGCACAGATACGCAGTATTTT.